The TCR beta chain described here comes from a study of blood T cell repertoires in COVID-19 (dated by TCRdb to 2020 to 2021). Looking at the study overall: Collaborator samples came from the United States, Italy and Spain and covered acute and convalescent phases of COVID-19. The material from the prospective study consisted of cDNA or gDNA derived from T cells, B-cell-depleted T cells, or PBMCs. Subjects who had been exposed to COVID-19, were actively infected with it, or had recovered from it provided the deeply sampled blood TCRbeta repertoires that made up the dataset. A freely available public database, intended as a resource for researchers studying the immune response to SARS-CoV-2, is where the repertoires were released. Samples came from the ongoing ImmuneRACE study (first 160 participants) plus 1,254 subjects from 6 global collaborators. Sample metadata almost always included a de-identified subject ID, COVID-19 status, age in years and sex. Where available, HLA class I and class II types were obtained from metadata supplied by the sample provider rather than from assay-based typing.

In the case of this clone: Its cognate antigen has yet to be identified. Per-base qualities were not stored, and no clone one base away is much larger.

The immunoSEQ Assay, a bias-controlled multiplex PCR, was used to amplify TCRbeta CDR3 regions from genomic DNA. In the source study's methods: The number of nucleated cells in each sample was estimated from the amplification of reference gene primers within the assay. To quantify the absolute abundance of each unique TCRbeta CDR3 rearrangement, sequence reads were collapsed and filtered. Productive Simpson clonality was computed per sample as the square root of Simpson's diversity index over productive rearrangements. Drawn from immuneACCESS, this table holds only the in-frame rearrangements with V and J called that TCRdb kept. Clones are partly lost; checked studies trace under half to an unresolved V gene and leave the rest unexplained. The V and J calls and clone size were taken over from that table, and D and trimming were inferred from the DNA. Present in this sample are under 350,000 clones, about four fifths of which were seen just once. Around 10% of the sample rests with the top ten.

Overall study results and their limits: The quantity of clinical and demographic metadata differed by source and by participant and was supplied without curation.

A second Seattle source provided samples from volunteer blood donors who had recovered from COVID-19. Each collaborating institution followed its own protocols to collect whole blood in K2EDTA tubes. For TCRbeta analysis, collaborators shipped samples in one of three forms: frozen whole blood, isolated PBMCs, or DNA extracted from either of those sample types. From cysteine to phenylalanine, the CDR3 is 14 amino acids long. Only CDR3 DNA remains: 42 bases, in frame from the first base. V was cut back by 4 bases and J by 1 base, leaving a gap of 7 bases between them. CDR1 and CDR2 (SNHLY, FYNNEI) derive from the germline V gene.

This TCR was sampled from a woman aged 45-65 years who had recovered from COVID-19. The sequence links TRBV2 to TRBJ2-2; no D gene is confidently identified. The sequencing input was peripheral blood. The CDR3 loop reads CASSGLRNTGELFF. The DNA sequence follows: TGTGCCAGCAGTGGACTGAGGAACACCGGGGAGCTGTTTTTT.